This T cell receptor beta chain was retrieved from a study of OX40 agonist ivuxolimab in advanced cancers. As for the study more broadly: Ivuxolimab was an agonistic, fully human IgG2 monoclonal antibody directed against OX40 (CD134), a costimulatory receptor. Patients were allowed to have had prior anti-PD-1, anti-PD-L1 or anti-CTLA-4 therapy, and approximately 40% of the dose-escalation patients had previously received checkpoint inhibitors. The dose-escalation cohort was about 87% male with a mean age of about 58 years, ranging from 23 to 79. The paper describes the monotherapy dose-escalation part (N = 52 patients) of the phase I trial of ivuxolimab. Partial responses occurred in three dose-escalation patients, of whom one had hepatocellular carcinoma and two had cutaneous melanoma. The purpose of peripheral TCRbeta sequencing was to test whether ivuxolimab changed TCR sequence diversity and led to clonal T-cell expansion. Intravenous ivuxolimab was administered to patients every 2 weeks at six dose levels: 0.01, 0.1, 0.3, 1.5, 3 and 10 mg/kg. Of the roughly 51 dose-escalation patients, hepatocellular carcinoma was present in around 20, melanoma in around 15, renal cell carcinoma in 9 and head and neck cancer in 9.

For sequencing of the TCRbeta CDR3 region, genomic DNA was extracted from the sorted cells. TCRbeta CDR3 regions were sequenced using the immunoSEQ Assay. TCRdb took this table from immuneACCESS and kept in-frame rearrangements with V and J called. Such tables lack part of the clones; where checked against another copy, unresolved V genes explain under half of the gap, and the rest is unexplained. In this sample the table shows just under 65,000 clones, 80% to 90% of which occur a single time. Together, the top ten hold about 9.1% of the sample. From the cysteine through the phenylalanine, the CDR3 covers 15 amino acids. Just CDR3 DNA is preserved here, 45 bases in frame from base 1. V and J are trimmed by 3 bases and 4 bases, and the gene matches miss 8 bases of the junction. CDR1 SNHLY and CDR2 FYNNEI were looked up in the germline V gene. Patients with a history of autoimmune disease or receiving systemic immunosuppression were excluded from the trial. Peripheral blood for TCR sequencing was collected from all dose cohorts at baseline, on cycle 4 day 1, and on cycle 7 day 1. The samples were taken from a phase I, first-in-human, multicenter, open-label dose-escalation trial of ivuxolimab. The trial enrolled adults with locally advanced or metastatic head and neck squamous cell, hepatocellular, melanoma or renal cell carcinoma. Before TCR sequencing, CD4+ and CD8+ T cells were separately sorted from peripheral blood.

Concerning this clone itself: No cognate antigen has been identified for it. No base quality values were provided; no much bigger clone lies one nucleotide off.

What the research found in general, with its limitations: After ivuxolimab, more expanded clones were found on average in CD8+ T cells than in CD4+ T cells. Low levels of normalized T-cell clonal expansion were also seen in some nonresponding patients. The antigen specificity of the clonally expanded peripheral T cells was not determined. At doses of 0.1 to 3.0 mg/kg, clonal expansion of both CD4+ and CD8+ blood T cells was observed from baseline to week 6. In the 0.1-3.0 mg/kg groups, partial responders were among the patients with the lowest normalized peripheral clonal expansion, particularly in CD8+ T cells.

This specimen consisted of CD4+ or CD8+ T cells sorted from blood, obtained in a trial of the OX40 agonist ivuxolimab. The chain was built from TRBV2 and TRBJ1-1; TRBD1 lines up with 7 middle nucleotides. The receptor was derived from an adult with an advanced solid tumor such as melanoma, head and neck, liver or kidney cancer. The sequenced DNA: TGTGCCAGCAGTGATGAGGGGGCGAGTGCCACTGAAGCTTTCTTT. Protein translation: CASSDEGASATEAFF.